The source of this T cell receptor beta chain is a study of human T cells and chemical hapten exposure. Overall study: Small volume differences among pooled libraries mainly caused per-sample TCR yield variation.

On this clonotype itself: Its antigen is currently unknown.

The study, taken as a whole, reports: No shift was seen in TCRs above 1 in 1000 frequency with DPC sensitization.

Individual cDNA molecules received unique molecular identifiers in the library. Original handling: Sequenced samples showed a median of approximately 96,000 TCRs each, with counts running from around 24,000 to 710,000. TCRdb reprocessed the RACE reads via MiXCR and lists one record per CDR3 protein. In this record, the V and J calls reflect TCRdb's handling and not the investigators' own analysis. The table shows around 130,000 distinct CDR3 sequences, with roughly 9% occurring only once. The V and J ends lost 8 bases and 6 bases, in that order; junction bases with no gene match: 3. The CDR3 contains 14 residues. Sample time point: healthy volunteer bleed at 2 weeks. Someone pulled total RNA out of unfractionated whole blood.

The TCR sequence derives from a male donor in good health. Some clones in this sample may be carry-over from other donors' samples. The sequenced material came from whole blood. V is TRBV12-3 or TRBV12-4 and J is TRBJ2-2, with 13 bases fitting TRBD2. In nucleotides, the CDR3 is TGTGCCAGCCGGGGACTAGCGGGACCCGGGGAGCTGTTTTTT. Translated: CASRGLAGPGELFF.